The T cell receptor beta chain described here comes from a study of shared clonotypes between healthy human individuals. The wider study: Three plates each covered CD4 naive and memory; CD8 naive two, CD8 memory one. Findings of the study overall: Across subsets, estimated richness was generally greater for naive than for memory populations.

Germline CDR1 SGHRS, CDR2 YFSETQ. V was trimmed by 0 bases and J by 3 bases, leaving 10 bases between them. The CDR3 runs 14 residues. Using immunoSEQ multiplex PCR, the repertoire was profiled, and TCRdb retains in-frame clones only, with some absent. The sample has some 2,000,000 clones, 90% to 95% seen once; the top ten hold 0.13%. Of note for this clone: Its specificity is not known.

Splitting of CD4+ cells produced CD45RA+ naive and CD45RA-negative memory subsets. This sequence originates from a man aged 18 to 29 in good health. V usage is TRBV5-1 and J usage is TRBJ2-7; D is uncertain. Sequenced material: naive CD4+ T cells sorted from blood. The subset denotes: CD45RA+ positively selected. The CDR3 DNA follows: TGCGCCAGCAGCTTGGGCCCGACGAACTACGAGCAGTACTTC. Translation: CASSLGPTNYEQYF.